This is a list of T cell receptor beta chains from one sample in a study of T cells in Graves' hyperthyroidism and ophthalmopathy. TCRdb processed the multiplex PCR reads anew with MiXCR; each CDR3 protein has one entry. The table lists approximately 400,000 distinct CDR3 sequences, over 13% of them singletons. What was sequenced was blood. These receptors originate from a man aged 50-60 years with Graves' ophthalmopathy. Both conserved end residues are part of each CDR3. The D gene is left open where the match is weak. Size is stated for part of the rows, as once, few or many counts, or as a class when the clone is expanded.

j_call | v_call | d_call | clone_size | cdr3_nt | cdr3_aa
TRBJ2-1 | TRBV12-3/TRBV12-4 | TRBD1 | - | TGTGCCAGCAGCTTGGGGGACAGGGGACGCTACGAGCAGTTCTTC | CASSLGDRGRYEQFF
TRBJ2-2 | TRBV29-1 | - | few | TGCAGCGCTGGGGAAGGTCCGACCGGGGAGCTGTTTTTT | CSAGEGPTGELFF
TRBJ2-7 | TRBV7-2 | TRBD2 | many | TGTGCCAGCAGCTTAGTGATCGGGACTAGCGGCTACGAGCAGTACTTC | CASSLVIGTSGYEQYF
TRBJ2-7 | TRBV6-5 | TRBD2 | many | TGTGCCAGCAGTTACGTGGCGGGAGGGCCTACCTACGAGCAGTACTTC | CASSYVAGGPTYEQYF
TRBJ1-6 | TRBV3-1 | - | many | TGTGCCAGCAGCCAAGACGCCTCGCGTATCTCACCCCTCCACTTT | CASSQDASRISPLHF
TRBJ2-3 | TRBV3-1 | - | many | TGTGCCAGCAGCCAGGGTACAGATACGCAGTATTTT | CASSQGTDTQYF
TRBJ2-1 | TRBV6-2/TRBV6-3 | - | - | TGTGCCAGCAGTTACTCAGATGAGCAGTTCTTC | CASSYSDEQFF
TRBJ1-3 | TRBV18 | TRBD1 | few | TGTGCCAGCTCACCACCCCCGCAGGGGGTAAATGGAAACACCATATATTTT | CASSPPPQGVNGNTIYF
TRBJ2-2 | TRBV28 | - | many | TGTGCCAGCAGTTTATTTAGCGGAGAATCCGGGGAGCTGTTTTTT | CASSLFSGESGELFF
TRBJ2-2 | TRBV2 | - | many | TGTGCCAGCAGTGGCCTGCGCGTCGGGAACACCGGGGAGCTGTTTTTT | CASSGLRVGNTGELFF
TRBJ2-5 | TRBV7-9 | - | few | TGTGCCAGCAGCTTTTACGTCTCCAGGGGATTAGAGACCCAGTACTTC | CASSFYVSRGLETQYF
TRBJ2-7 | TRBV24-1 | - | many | TGTGCCACCAGTGGAGCAGCAGGGCCATCGTCCGAGCAGTACTTC | CATSGAAGPSSEQYF
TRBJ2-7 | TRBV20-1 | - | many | TGCAGTGCTAGTTGGCTGGGACACGAGCAGTACTTC | CSASWLGHEQYF
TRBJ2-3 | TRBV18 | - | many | TGTGCCAGCTCACCACATTTTCGGGATACGCAGTATTTT | CASSPHFRDTQYF
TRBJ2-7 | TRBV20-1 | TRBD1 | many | TGCAGTGCTCACTTAGGACAGGGTATAGAGCAGTACTTC | CSAHLGQGIEQYF
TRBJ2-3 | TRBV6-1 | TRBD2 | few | TGTGCCAGCAGTCTTACAGCGGGAGGGCCAGATACGCAGTATTTT | CASSLTAGGPDTQYF
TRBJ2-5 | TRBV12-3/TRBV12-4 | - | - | TGTGCCAGCAGTTTGGCATCGGGGACGAGGGAGACCCAGTACTTC | CASSLASGTRETQYF
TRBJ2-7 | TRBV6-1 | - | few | TGTGCCAGCAAGCCTTCCCGGGCATCCTACGAGCAGTACTTC | CASKPSRASYEQYF
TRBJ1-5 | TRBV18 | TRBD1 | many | TGTGCCAGCTCACCTGACAGGGGGCTTCAGCCCCAGCATTTT | CASSPDRGLQPQHF
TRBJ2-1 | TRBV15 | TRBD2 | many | TGTGCCACCAGCGGTAGCGGGAGAGTTCGGAATGAGCAGTTCTTC | CATSGSGRVRNEQFF
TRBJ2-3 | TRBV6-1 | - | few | TGTGCCAGCAGTGGATACTGGGGTACGCAGTATTTT | CASSGYWGTQYF
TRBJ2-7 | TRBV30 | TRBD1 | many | TGTGCCTGGAGTGAGGGGACAGGGGGTCTCGACGAGCAGTACTTC | CAWSEGTGGLDEQYF
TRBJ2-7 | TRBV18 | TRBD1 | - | TGTGCCAGCTCTGATAGGACAGGGAAGAGCGAGCAGTACTTC | CASSDRTGKSEQYF